This TCR beta chain stems from a study of neoadjuvant anti-PD-1 for oral cavity cancer. TCRdb's copy holds only in-frame clones and misses some; the assay was immunoSEQ multiplex PCR. The sample shows some 15,000 clones, about 81% of them seen only once. Germline V gene sequence: CDR1 SQVTM, CDR2 ANQGSEA. V was shortened by 0 bases and J by 5 bases, with 19 bases between the two germline ends. The CDR3 length is 16 residues. The time point here: after neoadjuvant nivolumab, at surgical resection. The receptor was isolated from a person aged 35-79 years with oral cavity squamous cell carcinoma. This specimen consisted of PBMCs, obtained after nivolumab (anti-PD-1) treatment. This sequence joins TRBV29-1 and TRBJ2-5; D gene ambiguous. CDR3 sequence: CSVEDYYAATRETQYF. DNA of the CDR3: TGCAGCGTTGAAGACTATTACGCGGCCACCCGGGAGACCCAGTACTTC. The full variable domain, with the rest looked up from reference TRBV29-1 and TRBJ2-5, is SAVISQKPSRDICQRGTSLTIQCQVDSQVTMMFWYRQQPGQSLTLIATANQGSEATYESGFVIDKFPISRPNLTFSTLTVSNMSPEDSSIYLCSVEDYYAATRETQYFGPGTRLLVL.